Below, one T cell receptor (beta chain) is given with its context. As yet, its antigen is unknown. Libraries were prepared by immunoSEQ multiplex PCR; TCRdb keeps only in-frame clonotypes and omits some of them. The sample gives just under 30,000 clones, approximately 85% of which show up once; under 2.5% is in the top ten. The CDR3 is 15 residues long. Germline V gene data show CDR1 as LNHDA and CDR2 as SQIVND (reference sequence). After removal of 4 bases from V and 4 bases from J, the junction contained 8 bases not matched to a gene. The sample originates from a study of tumor-infiltrating lymphocytes in localized non-small cell lung cancer. Study-level information: Patients included smokers and never-smokers with various histologies, some sampled after neoadjuvant chemotherapy.

Notes on the study in general: Recurrence-free survival showed no association with tumor T-cell fraction. Not all patients were TCR sequenced, owing to tissue quantity.

The source material was lung tumor tissue. V is TRBV19 and J is TRBJ2-5; 8 nucleotides line up with TRBD1. This TCR came from a human donor with non-small cell lung cancer. The CDR3 loop is CASSRGQGLGETQYF. The CDR3 bases are TGTGCCAGTAGTAGAGGACAGGGCTTAGGAGAGACCCAGTACTTC.